Sequencing of this T cell receptor (beta chain) was carried out in a study of patients and donors after allogeneic stem cell transplantation. CDR1 and CDR2 from the germline V gene are SGDLS and YYNGEE. The CDR3 covers 15 residues. Trimming pared 0 bases from V and 2 bases from J, leaving 10 bases between. TCRdb re-called the RT-PCR reads through MiXCR, storing one row per CDR3 protein. Of roughly 940,000 distinct CDR3 sequences listed, around 17% are singletons. This clonotype was seen only a few times. The sequencing sample was made of blood, either unsorted or a sorted T cell fraction (not recorded which). This rearrangement joins TRBV9 to TRBJ2-3; D unclear. This TCR was recovered from a human donor who was either an allogeneic HSCT recipient or a stem cell or donor lymphocyte infusion donor (not recorded which). It is not recorded whose cells these are; they may come from a transplant donor. The CDR3 region has the DNA TGTGCCAGCAGCGTAGATGACCCCTACACAGATACGCAGTATTTT. Translating gives CASSVDDPYTDTQYF.